The present T cell receptor (beta chain) was sequenced within a study of blood T cell repertoires in COVID-19. The CDR3 has 15 residues. V dropped 4 bases and J dropped 6; count of bases not matched to a gene: 7. The V gene's germline CDR1 is SGHNT and CDR2 YYREEE (reference sequence). TCRdb's copy holds only in-frame clones and misses some; the assay was immunoSEQ multiplex PCR. In the table there are about 130,000 clones, 65% to 90% of which are singletons. The chain carries TRBV5-4 and TRBJ1-6, with 7 bases that match TRBD1. The receptor's source is an older man with active or convalescent COVID-19. Sequenced material: peripheral blood. DNA for the CDR3: TGTGCCAGCAGCCTGACAAACAGGGGTAATTCACCCCTCCACTTT. This encodes CASSLTNRGNSPLHF.